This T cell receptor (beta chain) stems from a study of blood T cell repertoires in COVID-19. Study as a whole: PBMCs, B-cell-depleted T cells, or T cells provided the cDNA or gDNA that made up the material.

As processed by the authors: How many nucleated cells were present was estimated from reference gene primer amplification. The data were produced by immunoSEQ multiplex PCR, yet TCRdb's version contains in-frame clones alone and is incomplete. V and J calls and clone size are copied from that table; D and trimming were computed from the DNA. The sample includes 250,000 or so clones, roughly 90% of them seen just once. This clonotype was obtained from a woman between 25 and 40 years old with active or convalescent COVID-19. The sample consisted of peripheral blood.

CDR3 region: CASSPTGGPPGPQHF. In DNA form, the CDR3 reads TGCGCCAGCAGCCCCACGGGGGGCCCTCCAGGGCCCCAGCATTTT. The chain has TRBV5-1 and TRBJ1-5; possible D gene TRBD1, 6 bases. Trimming took 4 bases from V and 9 from J, leaving 20 bases between them. Germline V gene sequence: CDR1 SGHRS, CDR2 YFSETQ. The CDR3 sequence is 15 residues long.